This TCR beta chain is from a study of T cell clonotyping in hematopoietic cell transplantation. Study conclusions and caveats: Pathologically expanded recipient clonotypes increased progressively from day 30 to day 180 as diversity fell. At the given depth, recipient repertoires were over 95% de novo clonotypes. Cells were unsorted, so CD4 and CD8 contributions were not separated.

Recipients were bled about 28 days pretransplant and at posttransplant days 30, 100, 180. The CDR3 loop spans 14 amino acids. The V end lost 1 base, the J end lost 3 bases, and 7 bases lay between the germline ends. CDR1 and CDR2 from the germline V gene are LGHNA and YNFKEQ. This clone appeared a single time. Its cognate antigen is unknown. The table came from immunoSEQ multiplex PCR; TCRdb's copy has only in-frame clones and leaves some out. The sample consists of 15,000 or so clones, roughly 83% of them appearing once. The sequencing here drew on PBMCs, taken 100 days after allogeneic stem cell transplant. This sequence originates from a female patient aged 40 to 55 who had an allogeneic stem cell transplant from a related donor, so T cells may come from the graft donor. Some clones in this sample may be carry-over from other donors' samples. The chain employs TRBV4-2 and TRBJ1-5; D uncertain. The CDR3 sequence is CASSQGDVNQPQHF. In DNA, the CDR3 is TGTGCCAGCAGCCAAGGGGATGTCAATCAGCCCCAGCATTTT.